This TCR beta chain was documented in a study of Ad26.COV2.S vaccination and SARS-CoV-2 variants. Across the whole study: Ad26.COV2.S shots went into the muscle once or twice, 56 days apart.

Between the trimmed V and J ends, which lost 4 bases and 8 bases, there was a span of 5 bases. From germline, CDR1 is DFQATT and CDR2 SNEGSKA (reference sequence). The CDR3 has 9 residues. Treatment described: roughly 19 received Ad26.COV2.S at low or high dose, single or two shots; 5 received placebo; per-sample allocation not given. All samples were drawn on day 63, counting from the first vaccine or placebo injection. A remark on this clone: Its antigen is currently unknown.

Study-wide results and caveats: Spike-specific TCR breadth ran higher among vaccine recipients than placebo recipients.

Libraries were prepared by immunoSEQ multiplex PCR; TCRdb keeps only in-frame clonotypes and omits some of them. The sample lists 200,000 to 300,000 clones, roughly 85% occurring once. This TCR was recovered from a person aged 18 to 59 who received the Ad26.COV2.S COVID-19 vaccine or a placebo. The V gene is TRBV20-1, the J gene TRBJ1-2; D is unresolved. Material: peripheral blood, obtained in a trial of Ad26.COV2.S vaccine versus placebo. DNA for the CDR3: TGCAGTGCTAAGCGGGGCTACACCTTC. Its protein product is CSAKRGYTF.